A single sample is the source of the 29 T cell receptor beta chains below, sequenced in a study of T cell responses to AZD1222 COVID-19 vaccine. Libraries were prepared by immunoSEQ multiplex PCR; TCRdb keeps only in-frame clonotypes and omits some of them. The data contain 65,000 to 85,000 clones, about 91% of them seen just once; the ten biggest clones take up about 9.1%. The source material was peripheral blood, sampled 28 days after the second dose of the MenACWY control vaccine. Receptors originate from an adult who received the MenACWY meningococcal vaccine as a control.

The chain employs TRBV4-1 and TRBJ2-7; a weak D match, TRBD2 (7 bases). CDR1 and CDR2 from the germline V gene are MGHRA and YSYEKL. Trimming pared 4 bases from V and 0 bases from J, leaving 19 bases between. The CDR3 consists of 17 residues. The CDR3 loop reads CASSPRGLADSSYEQYF. The DNA of the CDR3 is TGCGCCAGCAGCCCCCGGGGGCTAGCGGATTCCTCCTACGAGCAGTACTTC.

The rearrangement links TRBV10-3 to TRBJ2-7; a possible D gene is TRBD1 (5 bases). CDR1 and CDR2 (germline): ENHRY, SYGVKD. V shed 11 bases and J shed 1 base, with 15 bases lying between them. The CDR3 is 13 amino acids. In DNA form, the CDR3 reads TGTGCCCCACAAGGGGCACCATCCTACGAGCAGTACTTC. Its translation is CAPQGAPSYEQYF.

The rearrangement joins TRBV7-2 to TRBJ2-1, with 8 bases lining up with TRBD2. J was trimmed by 7 bases and V by 5 bases; bases with no gene match: 10. The CDR3 covers 15 residues. CDR1 and CDR2 (germline): SGHTA, FQGNSA. This CDR3 is CASSTTGTRGNEQFF. The CDR3 nucleotides are TGTGCCAGCAGCACTACCGGGACTAGGGGGAATGAGCAGTTCTTC.

The rearrangement uses TRBV27 and TRBJ1-2; D gene uncertain. The CDR3 totals 14 residues. Germline V gene lookup returns CDR1 MNHEY and CDR2 SMNVEV (reference sequence). V was trimmed by 3 bases and J by 3 bases, leaving 11 bases between them. As DNA, the CDR3 is TGTGCCAGCAGTTTCAGAAGGACTCACTATGGCTACACCTTC. Amino acid sequence: CASSFRRTHYGYTF.

This clone occurred once. This rearrangement joins TRBV4-3 to TRBJ1-4; 7 nucleotides align to TRBD1. V was clipped by 0 bases and J by 8 bases; unmatched bases: 9. This CDR3 has 16 residues. Germline V gene sequence: CDR1 LGHNA, CDR2 YSLEER. CDR3 in DNA: TGCGCCAGCAGCCAAGATCCCCGACAGGGACGCGAAAAACTGTTTTTT. This translates into CASSQDPRQGREKLFF.

CDR3 sequence (DNA): TGTGCCAGTAGGGTCTACAGGGATTATCAGCCCCAGCATTTT. It encodes CASRVYRDYQPQHF. This chain uses TRBV19 with TRBJ1-5; tentative D call: TRBD1 (6 bases). Germline CDR1 reads LNHDA; CDR2 reads SQIVND (reference sequence). V dropped 6 bases and J dropped 5 bases, with 14 bases sitting between them. The CDR3 has 14 amino acids.

V is TRBV19 and J is TRBJ1-6; D remains unclear. Germline values: CDR1 LNHDA, CDR2 SQIVND (reference sequence). V was pared by 1 base and J by 4 bases, with 5 bases between. The CDR3 sequence is 14 residues long. CDR3 coding DNA: TGTGCCAGTAGTATAGGGGAATATAATTCACCCCTCCACTTT. It specifies CASSIGEYNSPLHF.

CDR3 nucleotide sequence: TGTGCCAGCTCCCCCTCAGGGGGGCTCCAAGAGACCCAGTACTTC. Protein sequence: CASSPSGGLQETQYF. The genes are TRBV18 and TRBJ2-5, with D possibly TRBD1 on 7 matching bases. With 6 bases removed from V and 1 base from J, the gap between germline ends came to 15 bases. Per germline, CDR1 KGHSH and CDR2 LQKENI. This CDR3 contains 15 residues.

The rearrangement joins TRBV7-9 to TRBJ1-1; 8 bases match TRBD1. Germline CDR1 SEHNR, CDR2 FQNEAQ (reference sequence). The ends lost 1 base at V and 8 bases at J; junction bases unmatched: 9. This CDR3 region has 15 residues. CDR3 sequence: CASSLGPDRGGEAFF. The CDR3 coding sequence is TGTGCCAGCAGCTTAGGGCCCGACAGGGGCGGGGAAGCTTTCTTT.

This chain connects TRBV14 to TRBJ1-1; D gene ambiguous. The CDR3 has 15 residues. V shed 4 bases and J shed 4 bases, with 16 bases lying between them. CDR1 SGHDN and CDR2 FVKESK come from the germline V gene. The CDR3 DNA sequence: TGTGCCAGCAGCCGCAGACACCTGGGGAGCACTGAAGCTTTCTTT. Encoded protein: CASSRRHLGSTEAFF.

V and J are TRBV19 and TRBJ1-5, with D tentatively TRBD1 (5 bases). V dropped 3 bases and J dropped 2 bases, with 14 bases sitting between them. Germline V gene data show CDR1 as LNHDA and CDR2 as SQIVND (reference sequence). The CDR3 contains 16 residues. The CDR3 DNA reads as TGTGCCAGTAGTATGTTAGGGCAGGGCGGCAATCAGCCCCAGCATTTT. Residues: CASSMLGQGGNQPQHF. The variable domain in full, completed from reference TRBV19 and TRBJ1-5, reads DGGITQSPKYLFRKEGQNVTLSCEQNLNHDAMYWYRQDPGQGLRLIYYSQIVNDFQKGDIAEGYSVSREKKESFPLTVTSAQKNPTAFYLCASSMLGQGGNQPQHFGDGTRLSIL.

CDR3 protein: CASSPGTGGSDEQFF. As DNA, the CDR3 is TGCGCCAGCAGCCCCGGGACAGGGGGCTCGGATGAGCAGTTCTTC. The rearrangement joins TRBV5-1 to TRBJ2-1; TRBD1 aligns across 12 bases. After removal of 4 bases from V and 8 bases from J, the junction contained 7 bases not matched to a gene. The germline V gene encodes CDR1 SGHRS and CDR2 YFSETQ. This CDR3 has 15 residues.

Note on this clone: The junction shows a germline mismatch at one end, possibly a read error. The chain joins TRBV18 to TRBJ2-3; D call uncertain. CDR3 size: 13 residues. Germline V lookup: CDR1 KGHSH, CDR2 LQKENI. CDR3 DNA: TGTGCCAGCTCCCCACCTAGCACAGATACGCAGTATTTT. Amino acids: CASSPPSTDTQYF.

The chain has TRBV6-4 and TRBJ2-3; 14 bases are shared with TRBD2. J lost 6 bases, V lost 3 bases, and 2 bases had no gene match. Germline values: CDR1 MRHNA, CDR2 SNTAGT. The CDR3 contains 15 residues. CDR3 loop: CASSETSGGADTQYF. Written as DNA, the CDR3 is TGTGCCAGCAGTGAGACTAGCGGGGGGGCCGATACGCAGTATTTT.

CDR3 protein: CASSERWAGTKETQYF. Written as DNA, the CDR3 is TGTGCCAGCAGTGAAAGGTGGGCAGGGACAAAAGAGACCCAGTACTTC. The genes are TRBV25-1 and TRBJ2-5, with D perhaps matching TRBD1 (6 bases). This CDR3 has 16 residues. Deletions cut 2 bases from V and 3 bases from J, with 16 bases between. Per germline, CDR1 MGHDK and CDR2 SYGVNS.

The count of this clone is one. The gene calls are TRBV28 and TRBJ2-7; 7 bases are a match to TRBD2. Per the germline V gene, CDR1 is MDHEN and CDR2 is SYDVKM. The CDR3 length is 15 residues. The V and J ends lost 1 base and 3 bases, in that order; junction bases with no gene match: 6. CDR3 coding DNA: TGTGCCAGCAGTTTATTCCCCGGGGGGAGCTACGAGCAGTACTTC. It specifies CASSLFPGGSYEQYF.

The chain employs TRBV6-6 and TRBJ1-6; no reliable D call. The CDR3 extends over 14 amino acids. The V gene lost 0 bases and the J gene lost 8 bases, with 8 bases spanning the gap. Per germline, CDR1 MNHNY and CDR2 SVGAGI (reference sequence). CDR3 sequence (DNA): TGTGCCAGCAGTTACTCGAGCCCAGATTCACCCCTCCACTTT. This encodes CASSYSSPDSPLHF.

CDR3 nucleotides: TGTGCCAGCAGCAAAGGAGGGGGTAGGACTGAAGCTTTCTTT. Residues: CASSKGGGRTEAFF. J is TRBJ1-1 and V is TRBV21-1; the table names TRBD1, a call not compared with the DNA. TRBV21-1 is given as a pseudogene. There are 14 residues in the CDR3.

This sequence joins TRBV4-3 and TRBJ1-2; D is ambiguous. This CDR3 contains 15 residues. V lost 5 bases and J lost 8, with 21 bases in between. In germline, CDR1 is LGHNA, CDR2 YSLEER. This CDR3 is CASSKEFPGGGGYTF. The CDR3 DNA reads as TGCGCCAGCAGCAAGGAATTTCCGGGCGGAGGAGGCTACACCTTC.

This rearrangement joins TRBV11-2 to TRBJ1-2; no definite D call. In germline, CDR1 is SGHAT, CDR2 FQNNGV. The CDR3 extends over 13 amino acids. V lost 4 bases and J 9 bases, leaving 15 bases between the germline ends. CDR3 coding DNA: TGTGCCAGCAGCTCAGCTTCGGTGGCTAGCTACACCTTC. This translates into CASSSASVASYTF.

The V call is TRBV4-2, the J call TRBJ1-2; D might be TRBD1 (6 bases). Germline V gene data show CDR1 as LGHNA and CDR2 as YNFKEQ. CDR3 length: 14 residues. The V end lost 4 bases, the J end lost 8 bases, and 17 bases lay between the germline ends. The CDR3 coding sequence is TGTGCCAGCAGCCGGGAGGGGGGGCTAACCGGCTACACCTTC. This codes for CASSREGGLTGYTF.

This clone showed up just once. This CDR3 is CSVLQGSGANVLTF. CDR3 DNA sequence: TGCAGCGTTCTACAGGGAAGCGGGGCCAACGTCCTGACTTTC. The J gene is TRBJ2-6, the V gene TRBV29-1; a weak D match, TRBD1 (6 bases). The germline V gene has CDR1 SQVTM and CDR2 ANQGSEA. This CDR3 is built from 14 residues. The V gene lost 5 bases and the J gene lost 4 bases, with 12 bases spanning the gap.

The rearrangement joins TRBV5-1 to TRBJ2-2; 8 bases fit TRBD1. Per germline, CDR1 SGHRS and CDR2 YFSETQ. This CDR3 has 15 amino acids. V was pared by 4 bases and J by 6 bases, with 8 bases of the junction left unmatched. The CDR3 spells CASSLGQGAAGELFF. In nucleotides, the CDR3 is TGCGCCAGCAGCCTGGGCCAGGGGGCGGCCGGGGAGCTGTTTTTT.

The rearrangement joins TRBV5-1 to TRBJ1-3; D is possibly TRBD1 (5 bases). Trimming left V 0 bases short and J 4 bases short, with 8 bases between. This CDR3 has 14 residues. CDR1 is SGHRS and CDR2 is YFSETQ in the germline V gene. The CDR3 reads CASSLAGLGNTIYF. CDR3 DNA: TGCGCCAGCAGCTTGGCAGGGCTGGGAAACACCATATATTTT.

The CDR3, as DNA: TGTGCCAGCAGCTCGGACAGGATACAGTACTTC. Encoded protein: CASSSDRIQYF. The genes are TRBV13 and TRBJ2-7; 7 nucleotides match TRBD1. CDR1 and CDR2 from the germline V gene are PRHDT and FYEKMQ (reference sequence). Trimming cost V 4 bases and J 10 bases; bases outside gene matches: 4. This CDR3 spans 11 amino acids.

This chain joins TRBV6-6 and TRBJ1-5; D unclear. This CDR3 has 14 residues. CDR1 and CDR2 (germline): MNHNY, SVGAGI (reference sequence). V lost 2 bases to trimming and J lost 1 base, with 6 bases between them. The CDR3 bases are TGTGCCAGCAGTTACGAGGGAAGCAATCAGCCCCAGCATTTT. Translated, it gives CASSYEGSNQPQHF.

The CDR3 nucleotides are TGTGCCAGCCGCCCCGGGGTTAGCAATCAGCCCCAGCATTTT. Amino acid sequence: CASRPGVSNQPQHF. The chain links TRBV19 to TRBJ1-5; no firm D call. The CDR3 runs 14 residues. Trimming left V 9 bases short and J 0 bases short, with 12 bases between. Germline CDR1 LNHDA, CDR2 SQIVND (reference sequence).

This clone was found once. The chain recombines TRBV6-2 or TRBV6-3 with TRBJ2-1; the D gene is possibly TRBD2 (5 bases). CDR3 length: 15 amino acids. Looked up from germline, CDR1 is MNHEY and CDR2 is SVGEGT. With 3 bases removed from V and 9 bases from J, the gap between germline ends came to 18 bases. The CDR3 region has the DNA TGTGCCAGCAGTTATTTAGTCCCCGGGGAAGGTGAGCAGTTCTTC. It yields the protein CASSYLVPGEGEQFF.

The chain links TRBV11-3 to TRBJ2-2, with D possibly being TRBD2 (7 bases). V was cut by 5 bases and J by 5 bases, with 18 bases left in between. CDR1 is SGHNT and CDR2 is YENEEA in the germline V gene. The CDR3 consists of 16 residues. This CDR3 reads CASSPGGGGATGELFF. In nucleotides, the CDR3 is TGTGCCAGCAGCCCCGGCGGTGGGGGGGCGACCGGGGAGCTGTTTTTT.